This T cell receptor beta chain comes out of a study of T cell responses to AZD1222 COVID-19 vaccine (dated by TCRdb to 2020 to 2022). Turning to the overall study: A total of approximately 230 trial participants underwent TCR sequencing, of whom about 200 received two doses of AZD1222 and some 25 received two doses of the MenACWY control vaccine. Trial participants were enrolled by age into subgroups of 18-55, 56-69 and 70-plus years, and around 150, 29 and 61 TCR-sequenced participants, respectively, were included in these subgroups. Results and caveats for the whole study, not just this receptor: The whole spike protein was spanned by vaccine-associated CD4 TCRs, and dominant responses were seen in regions 160-218 and 743-854. Participants were mostly white British and included more females than males, and it was suggested by the authors that clonal diversity may have been underestimated. The 56-69-year group was small, and its depth increase did not reach significance, likely because of low power. Only five or six AZD1222 recipients were SARS-CoV-2 seropositive at baseline, limiting conclusions about previously exposed vaccinees. Reportedly, close to half of the unique spike-specific TCRs recognized epitopes lying outside the regions that are mutated in the B.1.351 and B.1.1.7 variants. A significant rise in spike-specific TCR breadth and depth was observed after two AZD1222 doses relative to day 0 and relative to MenACWY recipients. No day 14 peak-response samples were available, so repertoires were characterized only after the peak T cell response.

Taken with the paper, the label for time point translates to: about 28 days (+/-7) after the second vaccine dose. AZD1222 recipients given second doses at about 4 weeks or at about 12 weeks were pooled, since spike-specific TCR depth and breadth were not found to differ between the two schedules. Vaccinee samples came from UK trials COV001 and COV002, including a single-blind randomized controlled phase 2/3 trial of AZD1222 (ChAdOx1 nCoV-19) in healthy adults. Trial participant PBMC samples were collected at day 0 and day 28 after the second dose for TCRbeta chain sequencing. The CDR3 regions of human TCRbeta chains were analyzed by immunosequencing. The authors' analysis ran thus. Repertoire TCRs were checked for matches against a reference library of SARS-CoV-2-specific TCRs that had been generated using the MIRA antigen-specificity platform. Breadth was defined as the fraction of unique TCRs that were SARS-CoV-2-associated. Depth was defined as the fraction of total T cells that were SARS-CoV-2-associated. Using the MIRA data, every spike-specific TCR was mapped to the spike region that the TCR reacted to and assigned to either a CD4 or a CD8 class. Log10-transformed breadth and depth values were compared by one-way ANOVA with Sidak's multiple comparisons tests. TCRdb stores this immuneACCESS table with in-frame sequences only. Part of the clones is absent; in the studies checked, under half of the shortfall reflects unresolved V genes, and no reason is known for the rest. V and J calls and clone size follow that table, whereas D and trimming were derived from the DNA. Recorded for this sample are about 81,000 clones; around 93% of them occurred a single time. The ten largest account for around 8% of the sample.

With regard to this clone: There is no known antigen for this receptor. No quality values exist for individual bases; no much larger clone is one base distant.

The CDR3 numbers 15 residues from cysteine through phenylalanine. CDR3 DNA only is kept here, 45 bases in frame from base 1. The chain is made from TRBV21-1 and TRBJ2-7; the table's D call TRBD1 went unverified against the DNA. TRBV21-1 is a pseudogene segment. Sequenced here: peripheral blood, sampled 28 days after the second AZD1222 dose. This sequence originates from an adult who received the AZD1222 COVID-19 vaccine. CDR3 region: CASSKVGTTFYEQYF. The nucleotide sequence is TGTGCCAGCAGCAAAGTTGGGACAACATTCTACGAGCAGTACTTC.